This T cell receptor (beta chain) was captured in a study of T cell responses to AZD1222 COVID-19 vaccine. This clone has a handful of counts. Its antigen is unknown. The junction departs from the called germline gene at one end, perhaps through a read error. Only in-frame clones appear in the TCRdb table, and some are missing; sequencing was by immunoSEQ multiplex PCR. The sample lists around 120,000 clones; roughly 90% were seen once. This CDR3 comprises 9 residues. Germline loops: CDR1 SQVTM, CDR2 ANQGSEA. Study-level results: Donors were largely white British and mainly female; clonal diversity was possibly underestimated.

This sequence was found in an adult in good health. V and J are TRBV29-1 and TRBJ2-7; D may be TRBD2 (5 bases). This specimen was peripheral blood, taken on day 0 of AZD1222 vaccination. The chain's CDR3 is CSVALLVAF. In DNA, the CDR3 is TGCAGCGTCGCCTTACTAGTCGCCTTC.